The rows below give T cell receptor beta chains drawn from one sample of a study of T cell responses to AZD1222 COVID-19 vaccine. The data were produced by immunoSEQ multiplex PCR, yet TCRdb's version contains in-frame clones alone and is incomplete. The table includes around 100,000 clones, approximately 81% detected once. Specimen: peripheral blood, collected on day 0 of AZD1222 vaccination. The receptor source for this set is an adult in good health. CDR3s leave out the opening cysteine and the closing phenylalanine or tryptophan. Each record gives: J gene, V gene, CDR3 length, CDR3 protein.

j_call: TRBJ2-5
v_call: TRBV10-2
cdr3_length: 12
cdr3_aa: ASSGGGVRETQY

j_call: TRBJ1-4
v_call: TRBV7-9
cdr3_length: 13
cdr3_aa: ASSGSGATNEKLF

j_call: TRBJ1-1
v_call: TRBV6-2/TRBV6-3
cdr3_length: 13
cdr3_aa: ASSYRGPLNTEAF

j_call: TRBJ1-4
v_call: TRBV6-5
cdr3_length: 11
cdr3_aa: ASSYLGSEKLF

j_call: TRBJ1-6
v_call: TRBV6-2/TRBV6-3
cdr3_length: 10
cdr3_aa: ASSTGQRALH

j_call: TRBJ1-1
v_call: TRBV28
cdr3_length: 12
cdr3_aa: ASEVDAGNTEAF

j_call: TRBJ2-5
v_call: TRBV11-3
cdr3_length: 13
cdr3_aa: ASSLRGPHVETQY

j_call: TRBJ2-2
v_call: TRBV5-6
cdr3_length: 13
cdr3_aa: ASSLWGPETGELF

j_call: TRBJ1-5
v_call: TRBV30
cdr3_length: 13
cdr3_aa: AWSPTGTGVQPQH

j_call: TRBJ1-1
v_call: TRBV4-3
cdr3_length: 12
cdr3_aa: ASSQVTGGTEAF

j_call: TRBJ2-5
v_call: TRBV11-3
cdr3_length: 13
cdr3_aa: ASSLGTGVQETQY

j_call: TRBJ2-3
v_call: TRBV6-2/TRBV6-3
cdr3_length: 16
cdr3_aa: ASSSVGGRPASTDTQY

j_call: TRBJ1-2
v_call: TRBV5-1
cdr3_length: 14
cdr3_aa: ASSPGPITDNYGYT

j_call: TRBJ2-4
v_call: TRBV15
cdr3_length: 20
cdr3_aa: ATRLTAVRTSGRAVVKNIQY

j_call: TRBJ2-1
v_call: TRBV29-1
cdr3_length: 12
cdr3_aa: SVNRDRGVGEQF

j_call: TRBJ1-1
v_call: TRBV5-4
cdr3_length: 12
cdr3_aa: ASSFGREGTEAF

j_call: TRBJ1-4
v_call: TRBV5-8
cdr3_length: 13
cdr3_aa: ASSLGTARSEKLF

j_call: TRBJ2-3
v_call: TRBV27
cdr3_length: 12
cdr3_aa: ASSLAGQGSSQY